Listed below are T cell receptor beta chains from one sample, sequenced in a study of lymphopenia after photon versus proton radiotherapy. Sequenced by immunoSEQ multiplex PCR; TCRdb stores in-frame clones only, minus some. The sample includes 35,000 to 40,000 clones, about 85% of them seen just once. The material sequenced was peripheral blood, taken from a patient treated with photon-based radiotherapy. The receptors were sampled from a man aged 50 or older with gastric cancer. CDR3s leave out the opening cysteine and the closing phenylalanine or tryptophan. A D gene is named only where the DNA matches it firmly. Expanded clones are given a class, and other clones once, few, many or no size at all.

V,J,D,size,CDR3
TRBV7-9,TRBJ2-1,TRBD2,NA,ASSVTSGRVNEQF
TRBV7-9,TRBJ2-5,NA,NA,ASSLGGLQETQY
TRBV18,TRBJ1-1,TRBD1,NA,ASSPRGQVPTEAF
TRBV7-2,TRBJ2-1,NA,NA,ASSLAGGGDEQF
TRBV6-4,TRBJ2-1,NA,NA,ASSDSGGASYNEQF
TRBV28,TRBJ1-4,NA,NA,ASSLWGEKLF
TRBV28,TRBJ1-1,NA,once,ASSLGPRDGLNTEAF
TRBV12-5,TRBJ2-3,TRBD1,NA,ASATGGLDTQY
TRBV5-4,TRBJ2-3,TRBD2,NA,ASSSGGGGDTQY
TRBV19,TRBJ2-1,NA,NA,ASSIGGLGYNEQF
TRBV18,TRBJ1-1,NA,once,ASSVNQGNTEAF
TRBV28,TRBJ1-1,NA,NA,ASSLWGDGTEAF
TRBV4-3,TRBJ2-3,NA,NA,ASSHWGRADTQY
TRBV4-1,TRBJ2-1,TRBD2,NA,ASSQETGGSYNEQF
TRBV5-4,TRBJ2-3,NA,NA,ASSLKESTDTQY
TRBV5-4,TRBJ2-3,TRBD2,NA,ASSREVTSGTDTQY
TRBV7-9,TRBJ2-1,TRBD2,NA,ASRRTSGSGDEQF
TRBV2,TRBJ1-2,TRBD1,NA,ASTPRTGGSGYT